The rows below give T cell receptor beta chains drawn from one sample of a study of blood T cell repertoires in COVID-19. Libraries were prepared by immunoSEQ multiplex PCR; TCRdb keeps only in-frame clonotypes and omits some of them. The top ten clones hold 3.5% to 4% of a sample with roughly 380,000 clones, around 90% of them seen once. Sequenced sample: peripheral blood. All receptors come from a woman aged 60 to 75 with COVID-19, enrolled during active disease. The CDR3 runs from the conserved cysteine through the conserved F or W. Fields, in order: V gene, D gene, J gene, clone size, CDR3 protein, CDR3 DNA. D genes are given only for firm matches. Clone size is given for some rows only: seen once, a few or many times, or a class if the clone is expanded.

v_gene: TRBV28
d_gene: TRBD1
j_gene: TRBJ1-6
abundance: .
CDR3aa: CASSLSGDRGSSPLHF
CDR3nt: TGTGCCAGCAGTTTGTCGGGGGACAGGGGATCTTCACCCCTCCACTTT

v_gene: TRBV6-2/TRBV6-3
d_gene: .
j_gene: TRBJ1-2
abundance: .
CDR3aa: CASSYGVQGDYGYTF
CDR3nt: TGTGCCAGCAGTTACGGAGTGCAAGGGGACTATGGCTACACCTTC

v_gene: TRBV5-5
d_gene: TRBD1
j_gene: TRBJ2-6
abundance: .
CDR3aa: CASSFDRVMANVLTF
CDR3nt: TGTGCCAGCAGCTTTGACAGGGTAATGGCCAACGTCCTGACTTTC

v_gene: TRBV5-1
d_gene: TRBD1
j_gene: TRBJ1-6
abundance: .
CDR3aa: CASRSMDRTYNSPLHF
CDR3nt: TGCGCCAGCAGGTCTATGGACAGGACCTATAATTCACCCCTCCACTTT

v_gene: TRBV2
d_gene: TRBD2
j_gene: TRBJ2-2
abundance: .
CDR3aa: CATGGTGELFF
CDR3nt: TGTGCCACGGGGGGCACCGGGGAGCTGTTTTTT

v_gene: TRBV15
d_gene: TRBD1
j_gene: TRBJ2-3
abundance: .
CDR3aa: CATSRGTGRTDTQYF
CDR3nt: TGTGCCACCAGCAGGGGGACAGGCCGCACAGATACGCAGTATTTT

v_gene: TRBV7-2
d_gene: TRBD1
j_gene: TRBJ2-7
abundance: .
CDR3aa: CASSLGQGIAYEQYF
CDR3nt: TGTGCCAGCAGCTTGGGACAGGGGATCGCCTACGAGCAGTACTTC

v_gene: TRBV6-5
d_gene: .
j_gene: TRBJ2-7
abundance: .
CDR3aa: CASSYSRGRGYEQYF
CDR3nt: TGTGCCAGCAGTTACAGTAGGGGAAGAGGCTACGAGCAGTACTTC

v_gene: TRBV5-1
d_gene: TRBD1
j_gene: TRBJ1-3
abundance: .
CDR3aa: CASSSTGAGDTIYF
CDR3nt: TGCGCCAGCAGCTCGACAGGGGCAGGTGACACCATATATTTT

v_gene: TRBV2
d_gene: .
j_gene: TRBJ2-1
abundance: .
CDR3aa: CASRGRGIDEQFF
CDR3nt: TGTGCCAGCAGAGGCAGGGGAATCGATGAGCAGTTCTTC

v_gene: TRBV5-1
d_gene: .
j_gene: TRBJ2-1
abundance: .
CDR3aa: CASSFYDRQGGEQFF
CDR3nt: TGCGCCAGCAGTTTCTACGACAGACAAGGCGGTGAGCAGTTCTTC

v_gene: TRBV4-1
d_gene: .
j_gene: TRBJ1-1
abundance: .
CDR3aa: CASSPTMVTNTEAFF
CDR3nt: TGCGCCAGCAGCCCTACCATGGTGACAAACACTGAAGCTTTCTTT

v_gene: TRBV15
d_gene: .
j_gene: TRBJ1-2
abundance: .
CDR3aa: CATSRGGANYGYTF
CDR3nt: TGTGCCACCAGCAGAGGCGGAGCTAACTATGGCTACACCTTC

v_gene: TRBV5-1
d_gene: .
j_gene: TRBJ1-2
abundance: .
CDR3aa: CARSSGGTGGYGYTF
CDR3nt: TGCGCCCGCAGCTCCGGGGGGACGGGGGGCTATGGCTACACCTTC

v_gene: TRBV19
d_gene: .
j_gene: TRBJ1-1
abundance: .
CDR3aa: CASQIRTGMNTEAFF
CDR3nt: TGTGCCAGTCAGATACGGACGGGGATGAACACTGAAGCTTTCTTT

v_gene: TRBV7-3
d_gene: TRBD2
j_gene: TRBJ2-5
abundance: once
CDR3aa: CASSPRGRGETQYF
CDR3nt: TGTGCCAGCAGCCCTCGAGGGCGGGGGGAGACCCAGTACTTC

v_gene: TRBV3-1/TRBV3-2
d_gene: TRBD2
j_gene: TRBJ2-2
abundance: .
CDR3aa: CASSLRGGNTGELFF
CDR3nt: TGTGCCAGCAGCCTACGGGGGGGGAACACCGGGGAGCTGTTTTTT

v_gene: TRBV6-5
d_gene: .
j_gene: TRBJ1-3
abundance: .
CDR3aa: CASRPDSTQRTIYF
CDR3nt: TGTGCCAGCAGACCGGACAGTACCCAGCGCACCATATATTTT

v_gene: TRBV20-1
d_gene: .
j_gene: TRBJ1-2
abundance: .
CDR3aa: CSEGGYTF
CDR3nt: TGCAGTGAGGGGGGCTACACCTTC

v_gene: TRBV7-9
d_gene: TRBD2
j_gene: TRBJ2-3
abundance: .
CDR3aa: CASSAPGLAGGLTDTQYF
CDR3nt: TGTGCCAGCAGCGCGCCGGGACTAGCGGGGGGCCTCACAGATACGCAGTATTTT

v_gene: TRBV2
d_gene: .
j_gene: TRBJ1-3
abundance: .
CDR3aa: CASSYREGNTIYF
CDR3nt: TGTGCCAGCAGTTACAGGGAGGGAAACACCATATATTTT

v_gene: TRBV12-5
d_gene: .
j_gene: TRBJ2-7
abundance: .
CDR3aa: CASGLVPSVEQYF
CDR3nt: TGTGCTAGTGGTTTGGTACCCTCGGTCGAGCAGTACTTC

v_gene: TRBV5-5
d_gene: .
j_gene: TRBJ1-6
abundance: .
CDR3aa: CASTPISSGNSPLHF
CDR3nt: TGTGCCAGCACCCCGATTTCTTCGGGAAATTCACCCCTCCACTTT

v_gene: TRBV5-4
d_gene: TRBD2
j_gene: TRBJ2-3
abundance: .
CDR3aa: CASSLELQRGGRDTQYF
CDR3nt: TGTGCCAGCAGCTTGGAGCTCCAGCGGGGGGGCCGCGATACGCAGTATTTT

v_gene: TRBV7-3
d_gene: TRBD2
j_gene: TRBJ2-1
abundance: .
CDR3aa: CASSPFGSGGAFIEQFF
CDR3nt: TGTGCCAGCAGCCCCTTCGGAAGCGGGGGGGCCTTCATTGAGCAGTTCTTC

v_gene: TRBV5-6
d_gene: .
j_gene: TRBJ1-2
abundance: .
CDR3aa: CASSLVGGDLYANYGYTF
CDR3nt: TGTGCCAGCAGCTTGGTCGGGGGAGATCTTTACGCTAACTATGGCTACACCTTC

v_gene: TRBV28
d_gene: TRBD2
j_gene: TRBJ2-5
abundance: once
CDR3aa: CASSGGAGETQYF
CDR3nt: TGTGCCAGTAGCGGGGGGGCCGGGGAGACCCAGTACTTC

v_gene: TRBV15
d_gene: TRBD1
j_gene: TRBJ1-5
abundance: .
CDR3aa: CATSRLVQGNQPQHF
CDR3nt: TGTGCCACCAGCAGATTGGTACAGGGGAATCAGCCCCAGCATTTT

v_gene: TRBV6-5
d_gene: .
j_gene: TRBJ1-2
abundance: .
CDR3aa: CASSYLYRGRDGSYTF
CDR3nt: TGTGCCAGCAGTTACTTGTATCGCGGCAGGGATGGATCCTACACCTTC